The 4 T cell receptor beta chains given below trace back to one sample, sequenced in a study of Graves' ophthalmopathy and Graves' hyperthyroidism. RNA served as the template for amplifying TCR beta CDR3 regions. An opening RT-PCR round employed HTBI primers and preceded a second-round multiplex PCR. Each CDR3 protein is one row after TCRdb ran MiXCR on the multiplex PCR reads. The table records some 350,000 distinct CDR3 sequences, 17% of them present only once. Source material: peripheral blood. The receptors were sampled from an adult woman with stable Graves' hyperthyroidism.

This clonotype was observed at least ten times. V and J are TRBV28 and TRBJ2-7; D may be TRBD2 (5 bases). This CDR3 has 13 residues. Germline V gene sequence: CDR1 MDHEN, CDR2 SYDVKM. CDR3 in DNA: TGTGCGAGTGTGGCCGCAGACTACTACGAGCAGTACTTC. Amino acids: CASVAADYYEQYF. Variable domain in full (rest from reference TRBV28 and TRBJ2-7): DVKVTQSSRYLVKRTGEKVFLECVQDMDHENMFWYRQDPGLGLRLIYFSYDVKMKEKGDIPEGYSVSREKKERFSLILESASTNQTSMYLCASVAADYYEQYFGPGTRLTVT.

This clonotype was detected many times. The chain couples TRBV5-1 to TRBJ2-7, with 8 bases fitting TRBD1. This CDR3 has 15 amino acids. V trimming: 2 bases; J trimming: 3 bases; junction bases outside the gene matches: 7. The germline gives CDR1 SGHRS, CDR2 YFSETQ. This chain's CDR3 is CASSLSGTGVYEQYF. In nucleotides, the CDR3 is TGCGCCAGCAGCTTATCCGGGACAGGAGTCTACGAGCAGTACTTC.

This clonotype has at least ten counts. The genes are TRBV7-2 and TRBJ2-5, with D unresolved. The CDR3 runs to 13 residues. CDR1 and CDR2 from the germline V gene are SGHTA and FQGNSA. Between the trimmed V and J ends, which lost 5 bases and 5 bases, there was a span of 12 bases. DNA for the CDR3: TGTGCCAGCAGCACACCGTTCAGGGAGACCCAGTACTTC. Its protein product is CASSTPFRETQYF.

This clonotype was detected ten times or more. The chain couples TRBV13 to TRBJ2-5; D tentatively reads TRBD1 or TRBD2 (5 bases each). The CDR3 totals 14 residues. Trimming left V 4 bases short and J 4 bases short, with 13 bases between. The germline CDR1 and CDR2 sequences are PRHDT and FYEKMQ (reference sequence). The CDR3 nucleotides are TGTGCCAGCAGCTACGGGACCCAAGGAGAGACCCAGTACTTC. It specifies CASSYGTQGETQYF.